The entry that follows covers one T cell receptor beta chain sequence. The specificity of this receptor is unknown. Within one base of it there is no much larger clone, and no base qualities were kept. V is cut by 4 bases and J by 6 bases, and the space between the germline ends is 16 bases. Counted from cysteine to phenylalanine, this CDR3 has 14 amino acids. The DNA shown is the 42-base CDR3, in frame from base 1. CDR1 and CDR2, per the germline V gene, are ENHRY and SYGVKD. In total, more than 500 healthy bone marrow donors made up the cohort. At the time of sampling, all cohort members were nominally healthy, though unrecorded immune exposures were likely present. The donor tested CMV seronegative and was one of the 352 seronegative cohort members. Each donor provided a peripheral blood sample, and peripheral blood mononuclear cells were used for TCR beta sequencing. Genomic DNA was extracted from the blood cell samples with the Qiagen DNeasy Blood Extraction Kit.

The library was produced with the immunoSEQ multiplex PCR assay. The multiplex PCR relied on a mix of 60 forward primers for TCR Vbeta segments and 13 reverse primers for TCR Jbeta segments. Amplification of the CDR3 region of rearranged TCR beta genes was performed with a multiplex PCR assay on genomic DNA. The Illumina HiSeq System was used to sequence the amplified TCR beta libraries as 87-base-pair reads. Processing in the source paper ran as follows. A later analysis counted approximately 74 million unique TCR beta chains across the 666 repertoires, and around 9.9 million of these chains were shared by at least two donors. A nearest-neighbor algorithm error-corrected the raw reads and collapsed the reads into unique sequences, merging closely related sequences to remove PCR and sequencing errors. Alignment of CDR3 sequences to IMGT reference sequences was used to assign V, D and J gene segments. Each retained sequence needed at least a six-nucleotide match to both a V gene segment and a J gene segment. A rearrangement was called productive if the CDR3 had no stop codons and remained in frame with V and J, and every other rearrangement was called non-productive. Following IMGT convention, CDR3 was defined as the stretch from the second conserved V-encoded cysteine to the conserved J-encoded phenylalanine. In an earlier analysis of more than 550 of the donors, sequences lacking an unambiguous match to a single V gene segment were excluded. In an earlier analysis of several hundred of the donors, V segments were called functional above 56.7% productive rearrangements and were called segregating when the between-donor standard deviation exceeded 5%. A statistical classification framework was built to diagnose cytomegalovirus status from the catalog of TCR beta chain sequences. In a later analysis, V and J genes were assigned by comparing TCR nucleotide sequences against IMGT/GENE-DB human TR gene sequences. A later analysis assigned CDR3 sequences and most-parsimonious VDJ recombination scenarios with the TCRdist pipeline. A later analysis defined each TCR beta chain by its CDR3 amino acid sequence plus V-gene family, and excluded reads lacking a unique V-gene family. In a later analysis, 550 to 650 highly shared, low-generation-probability nucleotide sequences were removed to address suspected cross-contamination and a sequencing artifact. A later analysis calculated a clonal expansion index for each public chain from normalized within-repertoire ranks of inferred template counts. In a later analysis, generation probabilities were computed using a VDJ recombination model fitted to out-of-frame rearrangements, and the results were checked against IGoR. In a later analysis, hypergeometric tests were used to score TCR-TCR, TCR-HLA and TCR-CMV co-occurrence, with a repertoire-size bias correction applied to TCR pairs. A later analysis estimated false discovery rates by permuting HLA or CMV assignments 20 times. In a later analysis, co-occurring TCRs were grouped using DBSCAN, and TCRdist sequence similarity was added for clustering within HLA-allele-positive subsets. Co-occurrence clustering excluded repertoires with fewer than 30,000 or more than 120,000 public chains, plus five with anomalous nucleotide sharing. TCRdb took over this immuneACCESS table, retaining in-frame rearrangements with V and J assigned. Such tables are incomplete; in checked studies, under half of the missing clones stem from an unresolved V gene, and the remainder is unexplained. V and J calls and clone size are as listed in that table; D and trimming were resolved from the DNA. Recorded for this sample are 150,000 or so clones; approximately 79% of them occurred a single time. 0.55% to 0.8% of the sample comes from the top ten.

This entry is derived from a study of cytomegalovirus exposure and HLA in healthy donors (dated by TCRdb to 2015 to 2018). Broadly, across the study: According to an earlier analysis of a few hundred of the donors, about 179 million T cells yielded 117 million unique TCR beta sequences and about 280 Gb of sequence data. An early release covering roughly 600 HLA-typed donors comprised approximately 290 gigabases of sequencing data and approximately 85 million unique TCR sequences. The genetic ancestry cluster associated with self-reported Caucasian donors included about four fifths of the roughly 380 genotyped donors. The aim of the study was to test whether cataloging public T cell receptors could identify signatures of past pathogen exposure. The T cell repertoires of several hundred subjects were profiled by immunosequencing and related to cytomegalovirus serostatus. A separate validation cohort of more than 100 different subjects was used in addition to the roughly 670-subject first cohort. To predict cytomegalovirus infection status, the study brought together high-throughput TCR immunosequencing, statistical association of individual TCRs with disease status, and machine learning. A later analysis re-analyzed previously published TCR beta repertoires from 666 donors and added high-resolution HLA genotyping to study TCR occurrence patterns. In the later analysis, no new phenotypic data were used to find candidate immune exposures; instead, reliance was placed on TCR beta sequences and their occurrence across donors. An earlier analysis of around 640 of the donors used high-throughput TCR beta sequencing to judge whether each TCR beta V gene segment behaved as functional or pseudogenic. Donor age, sex, ethnicity and CMV serostatus were collected together with the repertoire data. In a later genetic analysis, genome-wide SNP genotypes for about 55% of the roughly 700 donors were used, and that subset was treated as a discovery cohort. All discovery cohort repertoires had been generated using a single sequencing platform. HLA typing included class I and class II loci at four-digit resolution. Typing coverage differed by locus: A, B, C, DRB1 and DQB1 were typed in roughly 620-630 donors, DQA1 in about 510, DPA1 in 600 to 610, and DPB1 in around 440. Five DR-DQ haplotypes were treated as single units for association and clustering because of strong linkage in the cohort. Across about 380 genotyped donors of the cohort, an average of about 240,000 unique TCR beta nucleotide sequences per donor were sequenced, and 15% to 20% of those sequences were non-productive. The paper as a whole reports these results and caveats: The earlier analysis of approximately 560 of the donors excluded roughly 17 rarely observed V segments, including chromosome 9 orphons, because counts were too low. Linkage disequilibrium might explain the correlated functional status among segregating V segments, but an unknown experimental factor could not be excluded. Some IMGT-functional V segments, including TRBV6-2 and TRBV6-3, could not be distinguished by the 87-base-pair reads and were therefore excluded. In a later analysis, several top co-occurrence clusters were reported to appear linked to parvovirus B19, influenza, CMV and Epstein-Barr virus. A group of highly shared sequence variants was considered likely to be a technical artifact of the sequencing pipeline. When HLA alleles, especially DR and DQ, strongly co-occurred, attributing TCR associations to individual alleles was difficult. Most TCR sequences were observed very rarely across donors, whereas some public TCRs were present in many individuals. According to the authors, the approach could potentially be generalized to other disease states and immunological phenotypes. Specific HLA alleles were associated with 15,000 to 20,000 TCR beta sequences at a false discovery rate of 0.05 in a later analysis. Three of the identified cytomegalovirus-associated TCR beta chains were confirmed in vitro to be specific for cytomegalovirus antigens. Immune exposure information for the cohort was limited to CMV serostatus. The study listed 164 TCR beta chains as associated with cytomegalovirus. Compared with the 666-donor mean, donors in an Asian-associated ancestry cluster had fewer N-insertions in productive TCRs, according to a later genetic analysis. In an earlier analysis of 587 of the donors, most TCR beta V segments appeared in productive rearrangements about 87% or about 30% of the time, broadly matching IMGT annotations. Presence/absence analyses assumed roughly uniform sequencing depth across donors, an assumption that may not hold. In a later analysis, HLA-associated TCR beta chains showed more clonal expansion and lower generation probabilities than non-associated chains that were equally common. V-gene and J-gene trimming of TCR beta chains was associated with a missense DCLRE1C variant in a later genetic analysis, and the association was replicated in an independent cohort. Because some donors lacked HLA typing at each locus, the association tests relied only on the typed subset. A later analysis found that TCR association rates varied across HLA loci, with DRB1 alleles showing the most associated TCRs and HLA-C alleles the fewest. Cytomegalovirus status was reported to be diagnosed by the classifier with high specificity and sensitivity in both the original and validation cohorts. According to a later analysis, most CMV-associated TCR beta chains appeared to be HLA-restricted, and the HLA associations seemed to be driven largely by CMV exposure. This cohort had only TCR beta chains sequenced, and the lack of alpha or paired-chain data limited which features could be detected. A further reported finding was that TCR beta sequences accurately predicted the HLA-A and HLA-B alleles for most subjects in the first cohort.

Here the chain combines TRBV10-3 and TRBJ2-7; TRBD1 is perhaps the D gene, given 5 matching bases. Material: PBMCs. The clonotype was recovered from a male donor in good health and CMV-seronegative. The CDR3 sequence is CAISVQGDLSEQYF. The sequenced DNA: TGTGCCATCAGTGTTCAGGGCGATTTGTCCGAGCAGTACTTC.